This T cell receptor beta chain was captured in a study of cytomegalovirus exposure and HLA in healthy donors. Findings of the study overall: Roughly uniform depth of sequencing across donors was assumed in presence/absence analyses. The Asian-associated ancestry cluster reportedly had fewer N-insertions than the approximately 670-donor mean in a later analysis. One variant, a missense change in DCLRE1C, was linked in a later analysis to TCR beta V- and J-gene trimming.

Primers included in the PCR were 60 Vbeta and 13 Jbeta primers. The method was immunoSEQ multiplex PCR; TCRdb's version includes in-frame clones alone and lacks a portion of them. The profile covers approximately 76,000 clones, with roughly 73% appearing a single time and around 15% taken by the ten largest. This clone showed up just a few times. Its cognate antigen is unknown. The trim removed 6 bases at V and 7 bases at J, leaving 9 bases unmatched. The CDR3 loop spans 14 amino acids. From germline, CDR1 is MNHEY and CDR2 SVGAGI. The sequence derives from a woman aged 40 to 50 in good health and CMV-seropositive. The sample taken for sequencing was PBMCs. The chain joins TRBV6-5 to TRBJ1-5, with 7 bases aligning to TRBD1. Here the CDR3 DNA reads TGTGCCAGCAGCTCCACGGCAGGGGGACAGCCCCAGCATTTT. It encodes CASSSTAGGQPQHF.